This T cell receptor beta chain originates from a study of blood T cell repertoires in COVID-19. Study information: PBMCs, B-cell-depleted T cells, or T cells were the source of the cDNA or gDNA that made up the material.

Libraries were prepared by immunoSEQ multiplex PCR; TCRdb keeps only in-frame clonotypes and omits some of them. The sample gives a few hundred thousand clones, around 87% of which show up once; about 10% is in the top ten. Germline V gives CDR1 WSHSY, CDR2 SAAADI. CDR3 length: 15 residues. V was trimmed by 0 bases and J by 0 bases, leaving 9 bases between them. The sequence was obtained from a woman in her twenties or thirties with COVID-19, enrolled during active disease. What was sequenced was peripheral blood. The V gene is TRBV10-2, the J gene TRBJ2-7, with a possible D match to TRBD1 (6 bases). This CDR3 reads CASSESVGGSYEQYF. For the CDR3, the DNA is TGCGCCAGCAGTGAGTCGGTAGGGGGCTCCTACGAGCAGTACTTC.